These 9 T cell receptor beta chains came from one sample sequenced in a study of tumor-infiltrating lymphocytes in primary liver carcinoma. Unsorted whole blood yielded the blood RNA, and germline DNA was also extracted. TCR beta cDNA was prepared out of roughly 0.45 ug total RNA by means of a constant-region primer. Libraries of TCR beta came from three nested multiplex PCR rounds with slightly modified ARM-PCR. The first two PCR rounds used TRBV1-TRBV30 primers with a Cbeta primer, around 10 cycles each. TCRdb reprocessed the multiplex PCR reads via MiXCR and lists one record per CDR3 protein. There are about 330,000 distinct CDR3 sequences in the sample; 65% occur only once, and 6.5% lies in the top ten. The sample taken for sequencing was peripheral blood. These receptors were collected from a middle-aged man with primary liver carcinoma and hepatitis B virus infection.

Details on this clonotype: Being one base from a much bigger clone, this may be a read error. The rearrangement uses TRBV12-3 or TRBV12-4 and TRBJ1-2, with D hard to call. The CDR3 is 13 residues long. The germline V and J ends were trimmed by 5 bases and 7 bases, with 14 bases remaining between them. The CDR3 bases are TGTGCCAGCAGTCCGCAGTGGCCGTTTGGCTACACCTTC. Translation gives CASSPQWPFGYTF.

This sequence joins TRBV6-5 and TRBJ2-7; D is ambiguous. Between the trimmed V and J ends, which lost 4 bases and 1 base, there was a span of 11 bases. Germline assignment: CDR1 MNHEY and CDR2 SVGAGI. The CDR3 is 14 residues long. The CDR3 here is CASSSFGDSYEQYF. CDR3 nucleotides: TGTGCCAGCAGTTCATTTGGCGATTCCTACGAGCAGTACTTC.

Regarding this clonotype: Given a much more abundant clone one base away, this may be a read error. The rearrangement joins TRBV6-1 to TRBJ2-7; 7 nucleotides align to TRBD1. The germline CDR1 and CDR2 sequences are MNHNS and SASEGT. The CDR3 is 14 residues long. The CDR3 DNA is TGTACCAGCAGTGGCCAGACAGGGTTCTACGAGCAGTACTTC. Encoded protein: CTSSGQTGFYEQYF.

On this clonotype: An end of the junction does not agree with germline; a read error may underlie this. The V and J genes are TRBV12-3 or TRBV12-4 and TRBJ2-2; D may be TRBD1 (7 bases). This CDR3 region has 14 residues. CDR3 loop: CARSLDREVEELFF. In DNA, the CDR3 is TGTGCCCGCAGCCTAGACAGGGAGGTGGAAGAGCTGTTTTTT.

In regard to this clonotype: A read error may account for a junction end that differs from germline. The rearrangement uses TRBV6-5 and TRBJ2-7, with TRBD2 identical over 10 bases. The germline CDR1 and CDR2 sequences are MNHEY and SVGAGI. This CDR3 spans 14 amino acids. The CDR3 here is CASRSGGDSHEQYF. The DNA of the CDR3 is TGTGCCAGCAGGAGCGGGGGGGACTCCCACGAGCAGTACTTC.

The genes are TRBV14 and TRBJ1-1; tentatively, D is TRBD1 (5 bases). The germline gives CDR1 SGHDN, CDR2 FVKESK. Trimming removed 5 bases at V and 5 bases at J, with 12 bases between. The CDR3 length is 13 residues. The CDR3 region has the DNA TGTGCCAGCAGCGTCCTTGGGGGAACTGAAGCTTTCTTT. Protein product: CASSVLGGTEAFF.

The V and J genes are TRBV11-2 and TRBJ2-1; the match to TRBD2 covers 12 bases. The CDR3 contains 19 residues. Trimming at V came to 5 bases and at J to 2 bases, leaving 13 bases not matched to a gene. In germline, CDR1 is SGHAT, CDR2 FQNNGV. CDR3 DNA sequence: TGTGCCAGCAGCATACGACTAGCGGGAGCGATTCTCCCCTACAATGAGCAGTTCTTC. Its protein product is CASSIRLAGAILPYNEQFF.

Remarks on this clonotype: This may come from a read error, since a much larger clone is one base off. The chain employs TRBV6-2 or TRBV6-3 and TRBJ2-1, with D maybe TRBD2 (6 bases). V was pared by 6 bases and J by 0 bases, with 9 bases between. Germline CDR1 MNHEY, CDR2 SVGEGT. This CDR3 comprises 14 residues. The chain's CDR3 is CASSGTLSYNEQFF. CDR3 in DNA: TGTGCCAGCAGCGGGACTCTCTCCTACAATGAGCAGTTCTTC.

Concerning this clonotype: Just one base apart from a much larger clone, this may be a read error. The V call is TRBV10-2, the J call TRBJ1-6; D may be TRBD1 (5 bases). In germline, CDR1 is WSHSY, CDR2 SAAADI. The CDR3 loop spans 13 amino acids. CDR3 sequence reads: CGSSTGTSTPLHF. CDR3 DNA: TGCGGCAGCAGTACCGGGACCTCTACACCCCTCCACTTT.